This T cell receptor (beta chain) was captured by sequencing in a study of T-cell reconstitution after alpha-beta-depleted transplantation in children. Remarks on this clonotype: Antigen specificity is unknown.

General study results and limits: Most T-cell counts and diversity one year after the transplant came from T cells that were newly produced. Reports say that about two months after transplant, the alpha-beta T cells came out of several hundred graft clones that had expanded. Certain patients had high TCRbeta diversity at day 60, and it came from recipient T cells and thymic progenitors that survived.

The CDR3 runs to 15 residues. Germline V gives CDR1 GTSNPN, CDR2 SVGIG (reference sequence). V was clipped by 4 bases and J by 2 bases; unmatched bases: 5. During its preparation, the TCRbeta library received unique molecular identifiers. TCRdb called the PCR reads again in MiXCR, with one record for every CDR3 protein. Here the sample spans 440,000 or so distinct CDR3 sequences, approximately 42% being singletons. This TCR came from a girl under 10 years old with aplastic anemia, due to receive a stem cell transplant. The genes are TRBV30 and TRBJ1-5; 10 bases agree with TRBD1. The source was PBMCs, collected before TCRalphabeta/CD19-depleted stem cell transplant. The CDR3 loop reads CAWTSGTGGNQPQHF. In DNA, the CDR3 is TGTGCCTGGACCTCAGGGACAGGGGGCAATCAGCCCCAGCATTTT.